The 26 T cell receptor beta chains below were found in one sample sequenced in a study of shared clonotypes between healthy human individuals. Repertoires were generated with immunoSEQ multiplex PCR, while TCRdb's copy carries only in-frame clones and drops some. The sample contains 550,000 to 700,000 clones, more than 70% of which appear only once. The sample comprised memory CD4+ T cells sorted from blood. Subset meaning: CD45RA-negative fraction. The receptors stem from a woman in her 30s in good health.

V gene TRBV2 combines with J gene TRBJ1-5; D gene uncertain. Germline CDR1 is SNHLY and CDR2 is FYNNEI. V shed 6 bases and J shed 0 bases, with 15 bases lying between them. The CDR3 sequence is 16 residues long. CDR3 loop: CASREAPGVSNQPQHF. In DNA form, the CDR3 reads TGTGCCAGCAGGGAGGCCCCCGGCGTTAGCAATCAGCCCCAGCATTTT.

The V call is TRBV10-1, the J call TRBJ2-7, with 9 bases identical to TRBD2. Germline-derived CDR1 and CDR2 are WNHNN and SYGVQD (reference sequence). This CDR3 region has 13 residues. V was pared by 5 bases and J by 3 bases, with 2 bases of the junction left unmatched. Here the CDR3 DNA reads TGCGCCAGCAGTCCTAGCGGGAACTACGAGCAGTACTTC. This sequence encodes CASSPSGNYEQYF.

The CDR3 DNA reads TGTGCCAGCAGCACCCGGACAGGGGGCTATGAGCAGTTCTTC. Translated, it gives CASSTRTGGYEQFF. The chain combines TRBV9 with TRBJ2-1; 11 nucleotides match TRBD1. Germline V gene data show CDR1 as SGDLS and CDR2 as YYNGEE. The CDR3 runs 14 residues. The V and J ends lost 4 bases and 8 bases, in that order; junction bases with no gene match: 5.

This clone came up a few times. V gene TRBV11-2 combines with J gene TRBJ2-1, with 10 bases matching TRBD1. V gave up 4 bases and J gave up 15 bases; unmatched junction bases: 6. There are 12 residues in the CDR3. CDR1 and CDR2 from the germline V gene are SGHAT and FQNNGV. CDR3 bases: TGTGCCAGCAGCTCTACCGGGACAGGGGTGTTCTTC. The encoded protein is CASSSTGTGVFF.

This chain joins TRBV19 and TRBJ1-5; 7 nucleotides line up with TRBD1. This CDR3 is 14 amino acids long. V gave up 7 bases and J gave up 7 bases; unmatched junction bases: 10. Germline V gene sequence: CDR1 LNHDA, CDR2 SQIVND (reference sequence). The CDR3 nucleotides are TGTGCCAGTAACGCTGCAGGGGGTGGGCAGCCCCAGCATTTT. Translated: CASNAAGGGQPQHF.

This clone appeared a few times. The genes are TRBV15 and TRBJ2-5, with a weak D call TRBD2 (7 bases). This CDR3 has 16 amino acids. V was shortened by 1 base and J by 5 bases, with 17 bases between the two germline ends. From germline, CDR1 is LNHNV and CDR2 YYDKDF (reference sequence). CDR3 residues: CATSRGVRGPRETQYF. DNA of the CDR3: TGTGCCACCAGCAGAGGGGTGCGGGGGCCGAGGGAGACCCAGTACTTC.

The table lists this clone with many counts. V and J are TRBV7-8 and TRBJ1-1; the match to TRBD1 covers 7 bases. Germline trimming cut 4 bases from V and 10 bases from J; bases unmatched to any gene: 12. This CDR3 spans 14 amino acids. Germline V CDR1 and CDR2: SGHVS, FQNEAQ. This CDR3 reads CASSSTGARDGAFF. For the CDR3, the DNA is TGTGCCAGCAGCTCCACAGGGGCTCGGGACGGAGCTTTCTTT. The whole variable domain, remainder taken from reference TRBV7-8 and TRBJ1-1, is GAGVSQSPRYKVAKRGQDVALRCDPISGHVSLFWYQQALGQGPEFLTYFQNEAQLDKSGLPSDRFFAERPEGSVSTLKIQRTQQEDSAVYLCASSSTGARDGAFFGQGTRLTVV.

The V gene is TRBV7-9, the J gene TRBJ2-5, with D maybe TRBD1 (5 bases). This CDR3 region has 14 residues. The V gene lost 7 bases and the J gene lost 1 base, with 13 bases spanning the gap. Germline lookup yields CDR1 SEHNR and CDR2 FQNEAQ (reference sequence). The CDR3 region is CASTQGIRQETQYF. The CDR3 DNA reads as TGTGCCAGCACGCAGGGAATACGCCAAGAGACCCAGTACTTC.

The chain carries TRBV28 and TRBJ1-2, with TRBD1 identical over 8 bases. The V segment lost 8 bases and the J segment 8 bases; nucleotides outside the gene matches: 10. This CDR3 has 13 amino acids. Germline CDR1 is MDHEN and CDR2 is SYDVKM. CDR3 DNA: TGTGCCAGCCGGGAGGGACAGGTTAAGGGCTACACCTTC. Encoded protein: CASREGQVKGYTF.

The CDR3 bases are TGTGCCAGCAGCCCTGGGGGACAGAGCTACGAGCAGTACTTC. Amino acid sequence: CASSPGGQSYEQYF. This chain joins TRBV28 and TRBJ2-7; 7 bases agree with TRBD1. The CDR3 sequence is 14 residues long. The trim removed 6 bases at V and 3 bases at J, leaving 8 bases unmatched. CDR1 MDHEN and CDR2 SYDVKM come from the germline V gene.

The chain is built from TRBV6-6 and TRBJ1-5, with D perhaps TRBD1 (5 bases). Germline V gene sequence: CDR1 MNHNY, CDR2 SVGAGI (reference sequence). V lost 6 bases and J lost 1, with 7 bases in between. The CDR3 spans 13 residues. CDR3 loop: CASRQVSNQPQHF. CDR3 sequence (DNA): TGTGCCAGCAGACAGGTGAGCAATCAGCCCCAGCATTTT.

CDR3 DNA sequence: TGTGCCAGCAGTAGTCCGGGACAGATTAACTATGGCTACACCTTC. Translating gives CASSSPGQINYGYTF. The rearrangement links TRBV6-1 to TRBJ1-2; 7 nucleotides line up with TRBD1. V was pared by 5 bases and J by 1 base, with 7 bases of the junction left unmatched. CDR3 length: 15 amino acids. Germline CDR1 and CDR2: MNHNS and SASEGT.

With respect to this clone: Other DNA variants within this sample encode the same CDR3. V gene TRBV5-1 combines with J gene TRBJ2-1, with TRBD2 identical over 10 bases. Germline CDR1 reads SGHRS; CDR2 reads YFSETQ. The ends lost 4 bases at V and 4 bases at J; junction bases unmatched: 5. The CDR3 length is 15 residues. In DNA form, the CDR3 reads TGCGCCAGCAGCGTATCTAGCGGGGGTTACAATGAGCAGTTCTTC. It translates to CASSVSSGGYNEQFF.

The chain links TRBV6-5 to TRBJ1-2, with TRBD1 matching over 8 bases. The CDR3 is made up of 12 amino acids. CDR1 and CDR2 (germline): MNHEY, SVGAGI. V lost 6 bases to trimming and J lost 7 bases; unmatched junction nucleotides: 4. In DNA, the CDR3 is TGTGCCAGCAGGGACAGGGCTGTTGGCTACACCTTC. It is translated as CASRDRAVGYTF.

This chain uses TRBV19 with TRBJ2-5; 11 positions agree with TRBD2. The CDR3 totals 16 residues. Trimming cost V 5 bases and J 5 bases; bases outside gene matches: 10. CDR1 is LNHDA, CDR2 SQIVND, per germline (reference sequence). In DNA form, the CDR3 reads TGTGCCAGTAGTCGCGGGACTAGCGGCAATTGGGAGACCCAGTACTTC. Its translation is CASSRGTSGNWETQYF.

The chain has TRBV11-2 and TRBJ2-5; maybe TRBD1 (5 bases). The CDR3 is made up of 15 amino acids. With 3 bases removed from V and 2 bases from J, the gap between germline ends came to 13 bases. Germline V gives CDR1 SGHAT, CDR2 FQNNGV. The CDR3 sequence: CASSLGQGIQETQYF. Written as DNA, the CDR3 is TGTGCCAGCAGCTTGGGGCAGGGAATACAAGAGACCCAGTACTTC.

In its sample, this clone was seen once. The junction and the germline gene differ at one end; a read error may be behind it. The chain links TRBV3-1 (or the pseudogene TRBV3-2) to TRBJ2-5; no clear D gene. The CDR3 is 8 amino acids. The germline gives CDR1 LGHDT, CDR2 YNNKEL (reference sequence). The CDR3 DNA sequence: TGTGCCAGCAGCCAGCTAAACTTC. Translation gives CASSQLNF.

The rearrangement joins TRBV6-5 to TRBJ1-3; the D is unclear. This CDR3 is 14 amino acids long. Germline V gene lookup returns CDR1 MNHEY and CDR2 SVGAGI. The ends were cut back, 4 bases at V and 0 bases at J, with 7 bases in the middle. CDR3 DNA: TGTGCCAGCAGTTCCCAAACCTCTGGAAACACCATATATTTT. It encodes CASSSQTSGNTIYF.

This clone came up once. The rearrangement uses TRBV27 and TRBJ2-4; D is undetermined. CDR3 length equals 13 residues. Germline V gives CDR1 MNHEY, CDR2 SMNVEV (reference sequence). The V gene lost 5 bases and the J gene lost 2 bases, with 7 bases spanning the gap. This CDR3 reads CASSPGTKNIQYF. DNA of the CDR3: TGTGCCAGCAGTCCCGGTACCAAAAACATTCAGTACTTC.

As for this clone: A read error likely explains this, since a far larger clone differs by one base. The chain couples TRBV6-1 to TRBJ2-2; 7 nucleotides agree with TRBD1. Germline V gives CDR1 MNHNS, CDR2 SASEGT. The CDR3 consists of 14 residues. Trimming removed 4 bases from V and 1 base from J; junction bases left unmatched: 0. CDR3 sequence: CASSGTGNTGELFF. The CDR3, as DNA: TGTGCCAGCAGTGGGACAGGGAACACCGGGGAGCTGTTTTTT.

This chain uses TRBV28 with TRBJ2-5, with a weak D call TRBD1 (5 bases). V gave up 8 bases and J gave up 4 bases, with 14 bases separating them. The V gene's germline CDR1 is MDHEN and CDR2 SYDVKM. The CDR3 extends over 13 amino acids. The DNA of the CDR3 is TGTGCCAGCGGGCAGGGAATGCGAGAGACCCAGTACTTC. Its translation: CASGQGMRETQYF.

Comments on this clone: With a much larger clone just one base away, this may be a read error. The same CDR3 also results from other DNA sequences found in this sample. The chain links TRBV7-2 to TRBJ2-3; D gene uncertain. Trimming took 5 bases from V and 2 from J, leaving 2 bases between them. CDR1 is SGHTA and CDR2 is FQGNSA in the germline V gene. The CDR3 loop spans 11 amino acids. CDR3: CASSPTDTQYF. The CDR3 coding sequence is TGTGCCAGCAGCCCCACAGATACGCAGTATTTT.

This chain links TRBV7-9 with TRBJ2-7; 13 positions match TRBD2. The CDR3 contains 15 residues. Per germline, CDR1 SEHNR and CDR2 FQNEAQ (reference sequence). V trimming: 5 bases; J trimming: 9 bases; junction bases outside the gene matches: 10. CDR3 in amino acids: CASSLDPGLAGMQYF. Written as DNA, the CDR3 is TGTGCCAGCAGCCTAGATCCGGGACTAGCGGGAATGCAGTACTTC.

Turning to this clone: This sample includes further DNA sequences coding for the same CDR3. The chain combines TRBV2 with TRBJ2-7, with 10 bases lining up with TRBD2. This CDR3 is 13 amino acids long. Per germline, CDR1 SNHLY and CDR2 FYNNEI. V was pared by 9 bases and J by 0 bases, with 2 bases of the junction left unmatched. The DNA of the CDR3 is TGTGCCAGTAGCGGGAGGCACTCCTACGAGCAGTACTTC. It specifies CASSGRHSYEQYF.

The chain uses TRBV10-3 and TRBJ2-7; a weak D match, TRBD1 (5 bases). The V gene lost 5 bases and the J gene lost 5 bases, with 16 bases spanning the gap. CDR1 is ENHRY, CDR2 SYGVKD, per germline. CDR3 size: 14 residues. For the CDR3, the DNA is TGTGCCATCAGTCAGGACAAAAAAGGCGACGAGCAGTACTTC. Its translation: CAISQDKKGDEQYF.

This chain links TRBV14 with TRBJ2-3; no firm D call. CDR3 length: 16 residues. Germline-derived CDR1 and CDR2 are SGHDN and FVKESK. The ends were cut back, 1 base at V and 5 bases at J, with 16 bases in the middle. The CDR3 here is CASSQVSSLRIDTQYF. Written as DNA, the CDR3 is TGTGCCAGCAGCCAAGTTTCGTCTCTCCGCATAGATACGCAGTATTTT.